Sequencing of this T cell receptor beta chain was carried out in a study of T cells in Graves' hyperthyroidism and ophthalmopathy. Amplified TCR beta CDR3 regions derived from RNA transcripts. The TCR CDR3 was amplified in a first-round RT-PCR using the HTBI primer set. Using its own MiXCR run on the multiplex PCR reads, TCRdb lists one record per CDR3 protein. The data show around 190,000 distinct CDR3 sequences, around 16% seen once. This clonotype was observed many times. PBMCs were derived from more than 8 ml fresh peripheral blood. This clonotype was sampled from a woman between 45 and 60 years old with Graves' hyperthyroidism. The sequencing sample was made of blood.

The chain's CDR3 is CASSLGQGAHYEQYF. The CDR3 DNA reads TGTGCCAGCAGCTTAGGGCAGGGGGCCCACTACGAGCAGTACTTC. This chain connects TRBV7-9 to TRBJ2-7; 8 positions agree with TRBD1. V lost 1 base and J lost 3; bases outside the gene matches: 5. The CDR3 spans 15 residues. Looked up from germline, CDR1 is SEHNR and CDR2 is FQNEAQ (reference sequence). Filled out from reference TRBV7-9 and TRBJ2-7, the complete variable domain reads DTGVSQNPRHKITKRGQNVTFRCDPISEHNRLYWYRQTLGQGPEFLTYFQNEAQLEKSRLLSDRFSAERPKGSFSTLEIQRTEQGDSAMYLCASSLGQGAHYEQYFGPGTRLTVT.